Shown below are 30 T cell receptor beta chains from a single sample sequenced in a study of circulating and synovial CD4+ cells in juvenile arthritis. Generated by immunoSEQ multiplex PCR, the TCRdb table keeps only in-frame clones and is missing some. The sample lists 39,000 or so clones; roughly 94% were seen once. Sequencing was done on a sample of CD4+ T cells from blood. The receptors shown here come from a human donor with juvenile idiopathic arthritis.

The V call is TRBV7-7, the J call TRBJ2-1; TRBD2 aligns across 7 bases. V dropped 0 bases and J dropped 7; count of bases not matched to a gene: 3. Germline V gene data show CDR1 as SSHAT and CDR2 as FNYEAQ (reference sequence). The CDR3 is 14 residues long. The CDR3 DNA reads TGTGCCAGCAGCTTAGCGGGGGGGAGGAATGAGCAGTTCTTC. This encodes CASSLAGGRNEQFF.

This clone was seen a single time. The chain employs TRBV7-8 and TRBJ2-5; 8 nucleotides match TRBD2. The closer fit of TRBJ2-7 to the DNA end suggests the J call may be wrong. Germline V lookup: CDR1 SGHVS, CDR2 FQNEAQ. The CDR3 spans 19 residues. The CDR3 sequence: CASSSSELRGGGNNYEQYF. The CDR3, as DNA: TGTGCCAGCAGCTCGTCGGAGTTGAGGGGCGGGGGGAACAACTACGAGCAGTACTTC.

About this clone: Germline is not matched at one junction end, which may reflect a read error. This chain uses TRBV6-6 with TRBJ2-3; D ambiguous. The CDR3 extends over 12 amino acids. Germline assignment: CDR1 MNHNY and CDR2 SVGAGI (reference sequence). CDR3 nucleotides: TGTGCCAGCAGTCACTTGCCAGATACGCAGTGTTTT. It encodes CASSHLPDTQCF.

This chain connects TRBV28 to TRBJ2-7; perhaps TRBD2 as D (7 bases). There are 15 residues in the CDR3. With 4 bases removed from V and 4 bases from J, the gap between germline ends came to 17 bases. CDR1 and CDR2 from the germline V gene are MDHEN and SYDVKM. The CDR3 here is CASSSSGGGRYEQYF. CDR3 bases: TGTGCCAGCAGTTCCTCTGGCGGGGGCAGATACGAGCAGTACTTC.

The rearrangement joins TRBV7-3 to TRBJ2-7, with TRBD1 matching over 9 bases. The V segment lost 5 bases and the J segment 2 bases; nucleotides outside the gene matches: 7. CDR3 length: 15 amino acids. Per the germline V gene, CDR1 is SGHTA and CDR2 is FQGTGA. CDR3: CASSPRTGDTYEQYF. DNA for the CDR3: TGTGCCAGCAGCCCGAGGACAGGGGATACCTACGAGCAGTACTTC. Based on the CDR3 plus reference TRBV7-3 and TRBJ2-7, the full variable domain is GAGVSQTPSNKVTEKGKYVELRCDPISGHTALYWYRQSLGQGPEFLIYFQGTGAADDSGLPNDRFFAVRPEGSVSTLKIQRTERGDSAVYLCASSPRTGDTYEQYFGPGTRLTVT.

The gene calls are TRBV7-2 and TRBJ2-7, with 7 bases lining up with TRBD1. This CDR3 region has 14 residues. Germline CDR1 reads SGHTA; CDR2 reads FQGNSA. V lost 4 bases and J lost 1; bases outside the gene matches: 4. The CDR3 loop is CASSYRQGSYEQYF. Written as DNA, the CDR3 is TGTGCCAGCAGCTATAGACAGGGTTCCTACGAGCAGTACTTC.

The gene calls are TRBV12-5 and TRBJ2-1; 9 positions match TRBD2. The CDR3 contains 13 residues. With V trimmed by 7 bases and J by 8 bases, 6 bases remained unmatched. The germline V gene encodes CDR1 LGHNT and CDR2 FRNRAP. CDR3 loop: CASVLSGGDEQFF. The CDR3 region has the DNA TGTGCTAGTGTCCTTAGCGGGGGCGATGAGCAGTTCTTC.

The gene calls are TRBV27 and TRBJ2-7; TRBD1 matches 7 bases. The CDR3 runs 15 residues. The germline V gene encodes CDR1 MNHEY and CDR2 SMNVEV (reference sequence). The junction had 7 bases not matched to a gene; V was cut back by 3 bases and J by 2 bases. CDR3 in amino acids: CASSFTGVGTYEQYF. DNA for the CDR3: TGTGCCAGCAGTTTTACAGGGGTGGGAACCTACGAGCAGTACTTC.

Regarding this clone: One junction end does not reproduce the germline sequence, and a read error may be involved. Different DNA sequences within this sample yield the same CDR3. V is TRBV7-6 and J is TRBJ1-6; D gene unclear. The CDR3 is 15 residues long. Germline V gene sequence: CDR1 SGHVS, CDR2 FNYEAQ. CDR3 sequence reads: CASSLGQAYNSPLHF. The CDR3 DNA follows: TGTGCCAGCAGCTTAGGGCAGGCTTATAATTCCCCCCTCCACTTT.

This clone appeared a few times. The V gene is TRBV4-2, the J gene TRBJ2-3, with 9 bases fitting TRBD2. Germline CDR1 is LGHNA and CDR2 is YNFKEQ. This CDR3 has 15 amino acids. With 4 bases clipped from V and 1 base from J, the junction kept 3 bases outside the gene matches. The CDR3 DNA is TGTGCCAGCAGCCGGAGACTAGCGGGCACAGATACGCAGTATTTT. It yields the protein CASSRRLAGTDTQYF.

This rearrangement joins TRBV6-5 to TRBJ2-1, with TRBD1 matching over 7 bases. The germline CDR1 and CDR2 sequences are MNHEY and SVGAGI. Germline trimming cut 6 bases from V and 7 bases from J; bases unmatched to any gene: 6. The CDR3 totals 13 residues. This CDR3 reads CASRKGAFNEQFF. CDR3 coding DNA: TGTGCCAGCAGAAAGGGGGCCTTTAATGAGCAGTTCTTC.

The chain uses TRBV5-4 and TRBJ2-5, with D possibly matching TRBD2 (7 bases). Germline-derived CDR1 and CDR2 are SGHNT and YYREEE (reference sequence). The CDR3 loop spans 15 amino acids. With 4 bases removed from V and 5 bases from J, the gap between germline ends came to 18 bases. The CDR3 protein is CASSPQGGAGETQYF. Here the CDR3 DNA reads TGTGCCAGCAGCCCACAAGGGGGGGCTGGGGAGACCCAGTACTTC.

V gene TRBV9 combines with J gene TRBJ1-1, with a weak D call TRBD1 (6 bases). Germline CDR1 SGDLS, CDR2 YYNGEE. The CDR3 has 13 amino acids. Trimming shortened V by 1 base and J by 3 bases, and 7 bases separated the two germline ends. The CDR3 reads CASSVRTDTEAFF. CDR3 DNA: TGTGCCAGCAGCGTACGGACAGACACTGAAGCTTTCTTT.

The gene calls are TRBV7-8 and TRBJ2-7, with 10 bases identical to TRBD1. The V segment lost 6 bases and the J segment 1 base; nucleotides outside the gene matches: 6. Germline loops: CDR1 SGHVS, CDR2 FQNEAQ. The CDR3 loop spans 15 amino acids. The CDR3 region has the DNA TGTGCCAGCAGGGGGACAGGGGAAACATCCTACGAGCAGTACTTC. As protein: CASRGTGETSYEQYF.

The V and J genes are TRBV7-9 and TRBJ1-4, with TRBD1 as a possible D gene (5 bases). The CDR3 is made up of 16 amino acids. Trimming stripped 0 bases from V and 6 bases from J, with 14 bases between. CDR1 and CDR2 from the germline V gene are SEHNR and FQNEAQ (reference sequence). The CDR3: CASSLASTVKDEKLFF. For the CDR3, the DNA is TGTGCCAGCAGCTTAGCCTCGACAGTTAAGGATGAAAAACTGTTTTTT.

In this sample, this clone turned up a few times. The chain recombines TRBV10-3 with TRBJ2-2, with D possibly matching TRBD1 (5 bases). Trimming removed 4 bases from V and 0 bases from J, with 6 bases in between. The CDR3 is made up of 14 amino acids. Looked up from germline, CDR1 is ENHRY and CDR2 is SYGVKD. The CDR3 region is CAISGTTNTGELFF. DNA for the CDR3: TGTGCCATCAGTGGGACAACGAACACCGGGGAGCTGTTTTTT.

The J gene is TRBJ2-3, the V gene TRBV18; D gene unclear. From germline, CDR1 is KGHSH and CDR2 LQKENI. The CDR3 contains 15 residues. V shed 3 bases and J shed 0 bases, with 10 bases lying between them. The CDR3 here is CASSPLPTSTDTQYF. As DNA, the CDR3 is TGTGCCAGCTCACCCCTGCCCACTAGCACAGATACGCAGTATTTT.

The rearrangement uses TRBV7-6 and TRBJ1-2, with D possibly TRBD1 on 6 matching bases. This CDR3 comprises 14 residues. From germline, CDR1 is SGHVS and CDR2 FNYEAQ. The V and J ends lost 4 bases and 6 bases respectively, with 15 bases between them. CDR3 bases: TGTGCCAGCAGCTCGACTACAGGGTCTCATGGCTACACCTTC. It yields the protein CASSSTTGSHGYTF.

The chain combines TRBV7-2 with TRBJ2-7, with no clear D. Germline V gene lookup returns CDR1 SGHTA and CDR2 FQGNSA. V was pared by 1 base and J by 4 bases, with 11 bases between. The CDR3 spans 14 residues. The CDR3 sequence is CASSLELGRYEQYF. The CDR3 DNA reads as TGTGCCAGCAGCTTAGAACTGGGCCGATACGAGCAGTACTTC.

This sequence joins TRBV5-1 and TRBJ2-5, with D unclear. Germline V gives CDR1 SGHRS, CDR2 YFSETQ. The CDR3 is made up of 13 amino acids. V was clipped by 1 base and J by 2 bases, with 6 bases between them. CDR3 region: CASSLLGQETQYF. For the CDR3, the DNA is TGCGCCAGCAGCTTGCTAGGACAAGAGACCCAGTACTTC. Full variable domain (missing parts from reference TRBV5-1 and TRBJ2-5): KAGVTQTPRYLIKTRGQQVTLSCSPISGHRSVSWYQQTPGQGLQFLFEYFSETQRNKGNFPGRFSGRQFSNSRSEMNVSTLELGDSALYLCASSLLGQETQYFGPGTRLLVL.

This chain's CDR3 is CASSRIGQVPTDTQYF. CDR3 nucleotide sequence: TGCGCCAGCAGCCGGATCGGACAGGTTCCCACAGATACGCAGTATTTT. This chain uses TRBV5-1 with TRBJ2-3; 7 bases are shared with TRBD1. Germline V lookup: CDR1 SGHRS, CDR2 YFSETQ. The CDR3 has 16 residues. With V trimmed by 4 bases and J by 2 bases, 10 bases remained unmatched.

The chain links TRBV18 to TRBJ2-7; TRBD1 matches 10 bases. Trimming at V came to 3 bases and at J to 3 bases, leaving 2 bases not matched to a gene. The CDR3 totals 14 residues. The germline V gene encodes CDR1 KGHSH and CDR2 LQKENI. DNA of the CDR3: TGTGCCAGCTCACCCGGGACAGGGGACTACGAGCAGTACTTC. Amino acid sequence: CASSPGTGDYEQYF.

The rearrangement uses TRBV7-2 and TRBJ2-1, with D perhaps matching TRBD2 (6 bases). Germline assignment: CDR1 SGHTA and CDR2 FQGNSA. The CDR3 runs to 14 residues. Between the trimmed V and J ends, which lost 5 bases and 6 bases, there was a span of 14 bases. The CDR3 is CASSTPGLPNEQFF. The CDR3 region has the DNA TGTGCCAGCAGCACGCCTGGACTACCCAATGAGCAGTTCTTC.

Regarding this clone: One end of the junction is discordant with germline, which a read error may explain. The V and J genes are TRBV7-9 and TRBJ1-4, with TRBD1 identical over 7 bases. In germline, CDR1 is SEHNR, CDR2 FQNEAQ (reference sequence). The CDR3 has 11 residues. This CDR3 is CGGTVNEKLFF. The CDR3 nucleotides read TGCGGTGGGACAGTTAATGAAAAACTGTTTTTT.

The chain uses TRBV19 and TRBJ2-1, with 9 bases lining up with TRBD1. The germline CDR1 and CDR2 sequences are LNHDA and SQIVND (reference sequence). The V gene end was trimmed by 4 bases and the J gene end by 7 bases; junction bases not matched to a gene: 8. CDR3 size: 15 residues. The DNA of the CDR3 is TGTGCCAGTAGTAAGGACAGGGGAGGTCAGAATGAGCAGTTCTTC. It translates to CASSKDRGGQNEQFF.

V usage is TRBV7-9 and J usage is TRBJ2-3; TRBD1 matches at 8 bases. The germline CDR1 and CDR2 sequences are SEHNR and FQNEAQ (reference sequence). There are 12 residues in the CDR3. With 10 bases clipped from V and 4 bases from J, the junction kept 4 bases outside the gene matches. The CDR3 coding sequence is TGTGCCAATGACAGGGGAGCAGATACGCAGTATTTT. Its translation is CANDRGADTQYF.

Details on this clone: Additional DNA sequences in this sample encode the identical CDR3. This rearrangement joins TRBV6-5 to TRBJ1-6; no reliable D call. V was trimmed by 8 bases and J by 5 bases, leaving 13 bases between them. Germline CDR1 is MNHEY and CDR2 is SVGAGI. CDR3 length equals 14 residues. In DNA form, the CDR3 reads TGTGCCAGCTCATCCGCGATTGATAATTCACCCCTCCACTTT. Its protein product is CASSSAIDNSPLHF.

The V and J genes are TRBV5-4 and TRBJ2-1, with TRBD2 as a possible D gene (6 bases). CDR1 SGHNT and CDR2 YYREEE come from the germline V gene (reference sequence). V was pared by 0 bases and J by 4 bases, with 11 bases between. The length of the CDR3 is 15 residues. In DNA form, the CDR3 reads TGTGCCAGCAGCTTGGAGGAGGGGTCATACAATGAGCAGTTCTTC. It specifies CASSLEEGSYNEQFF.

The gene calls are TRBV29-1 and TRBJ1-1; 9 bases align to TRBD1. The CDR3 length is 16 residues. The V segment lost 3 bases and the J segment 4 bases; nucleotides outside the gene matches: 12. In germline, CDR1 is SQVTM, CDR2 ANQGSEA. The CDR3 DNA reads TGCAGCGTTGAGGGTCGGTTTTGGGGACAGGGCACTGAAGCTTTCTTT. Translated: CSVEGRFWGQGTEAFF.

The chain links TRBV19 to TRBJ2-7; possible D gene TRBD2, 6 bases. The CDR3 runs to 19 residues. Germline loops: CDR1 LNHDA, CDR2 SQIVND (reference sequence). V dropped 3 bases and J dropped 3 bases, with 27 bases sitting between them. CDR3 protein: CASSIRHPSTRRGGYEQYF. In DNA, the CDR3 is TGTGCCAGTAGTATCCGGCATCCTTCGACAAGGAGGGGAGGCTACGAGCAGTACTTC.